This T cell receptor beta chain was recorded in a study of cytomegalovirus exposure and HLA in healthy donors. Regarding this clone: Its antigen is currently unknown.

PCR primers comprised 60 Vbeta and 13 Jbeta primers. TCRdb keeps only in-frame clones here, not all; method: immunoSEQ multiplex PCR. The sample comprises over 150,000 clones, 71% of which are singletons, and under 3.5% rests with the top ten. Findings and limits, study-wide: It was in a later analysis that TCR association rates were seen to vary by HLA locus, highest for DRB1 and lowest for HLA-C.

The origin of this receptor is a woman aged 25-40 years in good health and CMV-seronegative. The sample consisted of PBMCs.

The CDR3 DNA reads TGTGCCAGCAGCACCACAGTCCCTGAAGCTTTCTTT. Residues: CASSTTVPEAFF. The gene calls are TRBV7-6 and TRBJ1-1; D is undetermined. The CDR3 loop spans 12 amino acids. Germline lookup yields CDR1 SGHVS and CDR2 FNYEAQ. Trimming pared 5 bases from V and 6 bases from J, leaving 10 bases between.